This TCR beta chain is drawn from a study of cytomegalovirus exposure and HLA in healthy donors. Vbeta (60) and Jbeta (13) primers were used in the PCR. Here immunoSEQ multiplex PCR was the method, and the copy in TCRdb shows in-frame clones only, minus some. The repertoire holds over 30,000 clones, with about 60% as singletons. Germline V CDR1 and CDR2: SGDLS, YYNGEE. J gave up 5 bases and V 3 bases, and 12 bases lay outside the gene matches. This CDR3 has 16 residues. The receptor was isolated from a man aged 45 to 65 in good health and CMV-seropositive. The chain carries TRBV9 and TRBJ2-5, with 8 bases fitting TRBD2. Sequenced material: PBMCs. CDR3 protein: CASSAQFGGARETQYF. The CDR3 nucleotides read TGTGCCAGCAGCGCCCAATTCGGGGGGGCCCGGGAGACCCAGTACTTC.